These 17 T cell receptor beta chains came from one sample sequenced in a study of CD8+CD57+ T cells in acquired aplastic anemia. CDR3 and TCR beta VDJ profiling relied on a genomic DNA template. TCRdb fed the reads into MiXCR, producing one record per CDR3 protein. The sample yields 200,000 or so distinct CDR3 sequences, nearly 50% seen once. Patients chosen for sequencing had CD8+CD57+ cells that had expanded, as shown by flow cytometry. Sequencing was performed on sorted CD4+, CD8+, or CD8+CD57+ T cells (not recorded which) from PBMCs. These TCRs come from a human donor with aplastic anemia.

Ten or more counts support this clonotype. The chain recombines TRBV4-2 with TRBJ2-1, with D maybe TRBD1 (7 bases). V was pared by 4 bases and J by 5 bases, with 24 bases between. CDR3 size: 18 residues. Germline loops: CDR1 LGHNA, CDR2 YNFKEQ. As DNA, the CDR3 is TGTGCCAGCAGCCCCCCACGCAGGGGCCCAGGGGGGAACAATGAGCAGTTCTTC. The encoded protein is CASSPPRRGPGGNNEQFF.

V and J are TRBV19 and TRBJ1-6; D gene uncertain. The CDR3 is 13 residues long. V lost 2 bases and J 1 base, leaving 0 bases between the germline ends. CDR1 and CDR2 from the germline V gene are LNHDA and SQIVND (reference sequence). As DNA, the CDR3 is TGTGCCAGTAGTATATCCTATAATTCACCCCTCCACTTT. Protein sequence: CASSISYNSPLHF.

This clonotype appeared many times. The gene calls are TRBV5-1 and TRBJ2-3, with D possibly being TRBD2 (6 bases). Trimming stripped 1 base from V and 3 bases from J, with 15 bases between. CDR1 is SGHRS and CDR2 is YFSETQ in the germline V gene. The CDR3 extends over 16 amino acids. Here the CDR3 DNA reads TGCGCCAGCAGCTTGTTACTCCCCGGGAGAACAGATACGCAGTATTTT. It encodes CASSLLLPGRTDTQYF. Drawing the rest from reference TRBV5-1 and TRBJ2-3, the complete variable domain is KAGVTQTPRYLIKTRGQQVTLSCSPISGHRSVSWYQQTPGQGLQFLFEYFSETQRNKGNFPGRFSGRQFSNSRSEMNVSTLELGDSALYLCASSLLLPGRTDTQYFGPGTRLTVL.

The chain joins TRBV12-3 or TRBV12-4 to TRBJ2-7; D gene ambiguous. The CDR3 is 11 amino acids. V gave up 4 bases and J gave up 6 bases, with 7 bases separating them. The CDR3 reads CASSSESEQYF. The CDR3 DNA reads as TGTGCCAGCAGTTCAGAATCCGAGCAGTACTTC.

This clonotype was picked up many times. The chain has TRBV7-8 and TRBJ1-4; a weak D match, TRBD1 (6 bases). This CDR3 has 14 residues. The germline CDR1 and CDR2 sequences are SGHVS and FQNEAQ. Trimming cost V 7 bases and J 4 bases, with 13 bases left between them. The CDR3 is CASNKQGFNEKLFF. The CDR3 coding sequence is TGTGCCAGCAACAAACAGGGCTTTAATGAAAAACTGTTTTTT.

About this clonotype: This may stem from a read error, because a much larger clone lies one nucleotide away. The rearrangement uses TRBV4-2 and TRBJ2-2; D uncertain. The V and J ends lost 0 bases and 0 bases respectively, with 11 bases between them. CDR1 and CDR2 from the germline V gene are LGHNA and YNFKEQ. This CDR3 is built from 17 residues. The CDR3 here is CASSQDLGRSNTGELFF. The CDR3, as DNA: TGTGCCAGCAGCCAAGATCTAGGGCGCTCGAACACCGGGGAGCTGTTTTTT.

V usage is TRBV30 and J usage is TRBJ2-7; D unresolved. Germline CDR1 GTSNPN, CDR2 SVGIG (reference sequence). There are 14 residues in the CDR3. Trimming cost V 4 bases and J 2 bases, with 15 bases left between them. The chain's CDR3 is CAWNNPTLPYEQYF. The CDR3 DNA sequence: TGTGCCTGGAACAACCCAACCCTCCCCTACGAGCAGTACTTC.

The gene calls are TRBV2 and TRBJ2-2; perhaps TRBD1 as D (6 bases). Trimming stripped 0 bases from V and 7 bases from J, with 12 bases between. CDR1 SNHLY and CDR2 FYNNEI come from the germline V gene. This CDR3 contains 15 residues. The CDR3: CASSEALQGDGELFF. For the CDR3, the DNA is TGTGCCAGCAGTGAAGCGCTACAGGGTGACGGGGAGCTGTTTTTT.

This chain uses TRBV2 with TRBJ2-5; 9 bases match TRBD2. V shed 6 bases and J 5 bases; nucleotides not matched to a gene: 10. From germline, CDR1 is SNHLY and CDR2 FYNNEI. CDR3 size: 15 residues. The CDR3 protein is CASRGEAGGEETQYF. The CDR3 DNA reads as TGTGCCAGCAGGGGCGAAGCGGGAGGAGAGGAGACCCAGTACTTC.

This clonotype was picked up a small number of times. This sequence joins TRBV29-1 and TRBJ1-1; 9 bases map to TRBD1. This CDR3 spans 13 amino acids. Germline V lookup: CDR1 SQVTM, CDR2 ANQGSEA. Unmatched junction bases numbered 4, after V lost 8 bases and J lost 0 bases. The CDR3 DNA follows: TGCAGCTCGACAGGGGGTTTGAACACTGAAGCTTTCTTT. Translation gives CSSTGGLNTEAFF.

On this clonotype itself: A read error may be the cause here, since a much bigger clone is one base away. V usage is TRBV9 and J usage is TRBJ2-1, with TRBD2 matching over 11 bases. The CDR3 is made up of 16 amino acids. Germline values: CDR1 SGDLS, CDR2 YYNGEE. This CDR3 is CASSVTSGRSYNGQFF. CDR3 bases: TGTGCCAGCAGCGTTACTAGCGGGAGAAGCTACAATGGGCAGTTCTTC.

Only a few counts were recorded for this clonotype. V gene TRBV12-3 or TRBV12-4 combines with J gene TRBJ2-7, with D possibly called TRBD1 or TRBD2 (5 bases each). Trimming cost V 4 bases and J 7 bases, with 17 bases left between them. The CDR3 sequence is 14 residues long. CDR3 loop: CASSYGQGVEEQYF. CDR3 DNA: TGTGCCAGCAGTTACGGGCAGGGAGTCGAAGAGCAGTACTTC.

This clonotype was observed at least ten times. The rearrangement uses TRBV29-1 and TRBJ1-1; D is ambiguous. V lost 7 bases to trimming and J lost 0 bases, with 9 bases between them. The CDR3 length is 12 residues. Germline lookup yields CDR1 SQVTM and CDR2 ANQGSEA. CDR3 nucleotide sequence: TGCAGCGCCTCCACATTGAACACTGAAGCTTTCTTT. This encodes CSASTLNTEAFF.

There are many counts of this clonotype. The chain carries TRBV19 and TRBJ1-2; D call uncertain. The CDR3 has 14 residues. Germline-derived CDR1 and CDR2 are LNHDA and SQIVND (reference sequence). Trimming left V 3 bases short and J 7 bases short, with 15 bases between. The CDR3 sequence is CASSIGATQVGYTF. The CDR3 DNA sequence: TGTGCCAGTAGTATTGGAGCAACTCAGGTTGGCTACACCTTC.

The gene calls are TRBV5-4 and TRBJ1-1, with 7 bases matching TRBD1. This CDR3 has 16 amino acids. The germline CDR1 and CDR2 sequences are SGHNT and YYREEE (reference sequence). The V segment lost 0 bases and the J segment 3 bases; nucleotides outside the gene matches: 8. The CDR3 nucleotides are TGTGCCAGCAGCTTGGGAGGGGTCCAGGGGGACACTGAAGCTTTCTTT. This gives the protein CASSLGGVQGDTEAFF.

This clonotype was seen a handful of times. The V and J genes are TRBV10-2 and TRBJ2-7, with a weak D call TRBD1 (6 bases). Germline loops: CDR1 WSHSY, CDR2 SAAADI. Between the trimmed V and J ends, which lost 4 bases and 6 bases, there was a span of 16 bases. The CDR3 contains 14 residues. CDR3 protein: CASSVIAIRGEQYF. The CDR3 DNA reads TGCGCCAGCAGTGTGATAGCGATCAGGGGCGAGCAGTACTTC.

The chain joins TRBV5-1 to TRBJ2-7; 7 bases line up with TRBD1. The CDR3 spans 15 residues. CDR1 is SGHRS and CDR2 is YFSETQ in the germline V gene. The junction had 17 bases not matched to a gene; V was cut back by 4 bases and J by 10 bases. Here the CDR3 DNA reads TGCGCCAGCAGCACGACAGGGCCCCTCCTCCTCGAACAGTACTTC. It is translated as CASSTTGPLLLEQYF.